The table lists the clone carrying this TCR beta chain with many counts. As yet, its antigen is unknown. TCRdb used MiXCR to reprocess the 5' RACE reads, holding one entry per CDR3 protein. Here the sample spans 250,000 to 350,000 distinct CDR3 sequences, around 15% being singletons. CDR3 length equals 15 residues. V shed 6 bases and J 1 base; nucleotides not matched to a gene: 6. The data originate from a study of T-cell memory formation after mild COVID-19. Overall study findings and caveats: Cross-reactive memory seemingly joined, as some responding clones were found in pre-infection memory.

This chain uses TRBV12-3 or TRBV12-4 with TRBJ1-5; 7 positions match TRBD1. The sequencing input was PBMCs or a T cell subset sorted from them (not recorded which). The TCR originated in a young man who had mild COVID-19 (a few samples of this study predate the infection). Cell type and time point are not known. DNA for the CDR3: TGTGCCAGCAGGATCGGGACAGCCAGCAATCAGCCCCAGCATTTT. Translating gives CASRIGTASNQPQHF.